These 22 T cell receptor beta chains were sequenced from one sample in a study of response to subunit inactivated influenza vaccine. MiXCR was run by TCRdb on the RT-PCR reads, yielding one entry per CDR3 protein. The sample holds about 800,000 distinct CDR3 sequences; around 20% are singletons and the top ten take 9.5% to 13%. The sample was PBMCs from blood, taken 5 days after vaccination. These receptors all come from a man aged 50-60 years who received an inactivated influenza vaccine.

The gene calls are TRBV4-3 and TRBJ1-2; 8 nucleotides align to TRBD1. The CDR3 totals 15 residues. Germline values: CDR1 LGHNA, CDR2 YSLEER. V trimming: 2 bases; J trimming: 2 bases; junction bases outside the gene matches: 4. The CDR3 spells CASSQPDRANYGYTF. The CDR3 DNA follows: TGCGCCAGCAGCCAACCGGACAGGGCAAACTATGGCTACACCTTC.

CDR3 in DNA: TGTGCCTGGACCCGGACAGGGGGATCAAACGAGCAGTACTTC. Its translation is CAWTRTGGSNEQYF. This rearrangement joins TRBV30 to TRBJ2-7; TRBD1 matches at 10 bases. Trimming took 4 bases from V and 5 from J; bases not matched to a gene: 8. Germline V gene lookup returns CDR1 GTSNPN and CDR2 SVGIG (reference sequence). The CDR3 contains 14 residues.

The chain couples TRBV20-1 to TRBJ1-1, with a tentative D call TRBD1 (5 bases). V was clipped by 6 bases and J by 5 bases, with 19 bases between them. This CDR3 has 14 amino acids. Germline V gene sequence: CDR1 DFQATT, CDR2 SNEGSKA (reference sequence). CDR3 in amino acids: CSALEGEPKTEAFF. CDR3 bases: TGCAGTGCCCTCGAAGGGGAACCGAAAACTGAAGCTTTCTTT.

The CDR3 spells CASSVEGGSTLHF. The DNA for the CDR3 is TGTGCCAGCAGCGTAGAAGGGGGAAGCACCCTCCACTTT. The chain recombines TRBV9 with TRBJ1-6; TRBD1 is a possible D gene (6 bases). V shed 0 bases and J shed 14 bases, with 12 bases lying between them. Germline V gene data show CDR1 as SGDLS and CDR2 as YYNGEE. The CDR3 has 13 residues.

In this sample, this clonotype turned up a few times. V usage is TRBV20-1 and J usage is TRBJ2-1; D not resolved. Looked up from germline, CDR1 is DFQATT and CDR2 is SNEGSKA (reference sequence). V lost 5 bases and J 5 bases, leaving 19 bases between the germline ends. The CDR3 contains 15 residues. CDR3: CSAPGYGIKDNEQFF. CDR3 coding DNA: TGCAGTGCTCCCGGCTACGGTATTAAGGACAATGAGCAGTTCTTC.

This clonotype was observed a few times. J is TRBJ2-2 and V is TRBV12-3 or TRBV12-4; TRBD2 is a possible D gene (5 bases). V shed 6 bases and J shed 1 base, with 12 bases lying between them. The CDR3 loop spans 15 amino acids. DNA for the CDR3: TGTGCCAGCAGGGTGGGAGTTCTGAACACCGGGGAGCTGTTTTTT. Its translation is CASRVGVLNTGELFF.

This clonotype was recorded a few times. This chain uses TRBV7-7 with TRBJ2-3, with 8 bases fitting TRBD2. CDR3 size: 14 residues. V lost 6 bases and J lost 6; bases outside the gene matches: 8. Germline assignment: CDR1 SSHAT and CDR2 FNYEAQ (reference sequence). The CDR3 region has the DNA TGTGCCAGCAGTCCGGGGGCGGGAGGTGATACGCAGTATTTT. This encodes CASSPGAGGDTQYF.

This clonotype was detected a few times. The chain carries TRBV27 and TRBJ1-1; a possible D gene is TRBD1 (5 bases). The ends were cut back, 5 bases at V and 4 bases at J, with 11 bases in the middle. Germline values: CDR1 MNHEY, CDR2 SMNVEV (reference sequence). The CDR3 covers 13 residues. The CDR3 sequence is CASSPTTATEAFF. CDR3 sequence (DNA): TGTGCCAGCAGTCCCACGACAGCCACTGAAGCTTTCTTT.

This clonotype appeared a few times. The chain recombines TRBV20-1 with TRBJ2-1; D gene unclear. The CDR3 runs to 13 residues. The germline V and J ends were trimmed by 2 bases and 5 bases, with 10 bases remaining between them. The germline gives CDR1 DFQATT, CDR2 SNEGSKA (reference sequence). CDR3 in DNA: TGCAGTGCTAGAAGGGATCCGGACAATGAGCAGTTCTTC. Encoded protein: CSARRDPDNEQFF.

The V call is TRBV18, the J call TRBJ2-2; D may be TRBD2 (6 bases). V lost 6 bases, J lost 7 bases, and 15 bases lay in between. Germline assignment: CDR1 KGHSH and CDR2 LQKENI. The CDR3 runs to 14 residues. The CDR3 coding sequence is TGTGCCAGCTCGCCAGCCGCGGGGATCGGGGAGCTGTTTTTT. Residues: CASSPAAGIGELFF.

This clonotype was detected only a few times. This rearrangement joins TRBV2 to TRBJ2-1, with D possibly being TRBD2 (6 bases). The CDR3 runs to 15 residues. CDR1 and CDR2 (germline): SNHLY, FYNNEI. With 4 bases removed from V and 1 base from J, the gap between germline ends came to 11 bases. The CDR3 region has the DNA TGTGCCAGCAGTGGACCGGGACTTTCCTACAATGAGCAGTTCTTC. Translated, it gives CASSGPGLSYNEQFF.

This clonotype was seen a handful of times. The chain joins TRBV2 to TRBJ1-4; tentative D call: TRBD1 (5 bases). CDR1 and CDR2 from the germline V gene are SNHLY and FYNNEI. This CDR3 region has 15 residues. Trimming took 6 bases from V and 13 from J, leaving 24 bases between them. The CDR3 here is CASRGSPLKVRGLFF. In DNA form, the CDR3 reads TGTGCCAGCAGGGGTTCTCCGCTGAAGGTTAGGGGACTGTTTTTT.

The sample holds a few counts of this clonotype. This chain connects TRBV20-1 to TRBJ2-7, with TRBD1 matching over 12 bases. V dropped 6 bases and J dropped 5; count of bases not matched to a gene: 8. This CDR3 is built from 14 residues. Germline V gives CDR1 DFQATT, CDR2 SNEGSKA (reference sequence). The CDR3 DNA reads TGCAGTGCCGCACCGGGACAGGGGGCACACGAGCAGTACTTC. This sequence encodes CSAAPGQGAHEQYF.

The V gene is TRBV20-1, the J gene TRBJ2-3; 9 bases align to TRBD2. CDR3 size: 15 residues. Trimming cost V 6 bases and J 3 bases; bases outside gene matches: 10. Looked up from germline, CDR1 is DFQATT and CDR2 is SNEGSKA (reference sequence). CDR3 sequence: CSAVRGSGSTDTQYF. In DNA, the CDR3 is TGCAGTGCCGTCCGTGGTAGCGGGAGTACAGATACGCAGTATTTT.

This clonotype was seen a handful of times. V and J are TRBV15 and TRBJ2-4; 10 bases line up with TRBD1. V was clipped by 0 bases and J by 5 bases; unmatched bases: 1. Germline V gives CDR1 LNHNV, CDR2 YYDKDF (reference sequence). The CDR3 totals 15 residues. The CDR3 loop reads CATSRDGQGENIQYF. In DNA form, the CDR3 reads TGTGCCACCAGCAGAGATGGACAGGGGGAAAACATTCAGTACTTC.

This clonotype has only a few counts. The chain joins TRBV4-2 to TRBJ1-3; D not resolved. V was pared by 0 bases and J by 3 bases, with 15 bases between. CDR1 LGHNA and CDR2 YNFKEQ come from the germline V gene. This CDR3 contains 17 residues. The CDR3 loop is CASSQDRLRLGGNTIYF. CDR3 coding DNA: TGTGCCAGCAGCCAAGATCGTCTACGGCTCGGTGGAAACACCATATATTTT.

The chain combines TRBV28 with TRBJ1-1, with TRBD1 identical over 9 bases. The CDR3 length is 15 residues. The V gene's germline CDR1 is MDHEN and CDR2 SYDVKM. J was trimmed by 4 bases and V by 4 bases; bases with no gene match: 7. CDR3 nucleotides: TGTGCCAGCAGTTCCTCGGGACAGGGTCTCACTGAAGCTTTCTTT. Its protein product is CASSSSGQGLTEAFF.

The rearrangement uses TRBV6-6 and TRBJ2-5; TRBD2 aligns across 7 bases. The CDR3 has 13 residues. Looked up from germline, CDR1 is MNHNY and CDR2 is SVGAGI (reference sequence). Unmatched junction bases numbered 5, after V lost 6 bases and J lost 4 bases. Written as DNA, the CDR3 is TGTGCCAGCAGGGGTGCGGGAGTAGAGACCCAGTACTTC. It specifies CASRGAGVETQYF.

This clonotype was seen many times. This rearrangement joins TRBV20-1 to TRBJ2-1; D call uncertain. V was clipped by 3 bases and J by 8 bases, with 11 bases between them. Germline CDR1 DFQATT, CDR2 SNEGSKA (reference sequence). The CDR3 contains 12 residues. This CDR3 reads CSASSHFYEQFF. Written as DNA, the CDR3 is TGCAGTGCTAGTAGTCACTTCTATGAGCAGTTCTTC.

The chain uses TRBV27 and TRBJ2-5, with 12 bases identical to TRBD2. J was trimmed by 8 bases and V by 0 bases; bases with no gene match: 7. The CDR3 loop spans 16 amino acids. Germline CDR1 MNHEY, CDR2 SMNVEV (reference sequence). CDR3 bases: TGTGCCAGCAGTTTATCAGGCCCTAGCGGGGGGGCCACCCAGTACTTC. This codes for CASSLSGPSGGATQYF.

The chain uses TRBV5-1 and TRBJ1-1; 7 bases align to TRBD1. With 7 bases clipped from V and 7 bases from J, the junction kept 10 bases outside the gene matches. There are 13 residues in the CDR3. The germline CDR1 and CDR2 sequences are SGHRS and YFSETQ. CDR3 region: CASYEGQKGEAFF. As DNA, the CDR3 is TGCGCCAGCTACGAGGGACAGAAGGGTGAAGCTTTCTTT.

This clonotype was observed many times. This sequence joins TRBV12-3 or TRBV12-4 and TRBJ2-2, with a possible D match to TRBD2 (5 bases). V was trimmed by 6 bases and J by 6 bases, leaving 11 bases between them. The CDR3 covers 13 residues. CDR3 in amino acids: CASRGSSAGELFF. The CDR3 region has the DNA TGTGCCAGCAGAGGGAGCAGCGCCGGGGAGCTGTTTTTT.